This T cell receptor beta chain stems from a study of T cells after posttransplantation cyclophosphamide. This clone was detected only a few times. Its target is not known. This table comes from immunoSEQ multiplex PCR, and its TCRdb copy is limited to in-frame clones, with some not included. The sample contains fewer than 40,000 clones, 80% to 90% of which appear only once. Study-wide findings and caveats: TRB clonality was highly associated with recipient CMV seropositivity and reactivation. Donor-recipient repertoire similarity was low at 1-2 months, rising over year one. TRB overlap between skin or GI tissue T cells and blood was limited.

Input material: PBMCs. The TCR sequence derives from a woman between 40 and 50 years old with a blood cancer, CMV-positive, and with a related stem cell donor.

The DNA for the CDR3 is TGTGCCAGCAGCTTGAGTAGCAGTCGAAGTGAAAAACTGTTTTTT. It is translated as CASSLSSSRSEKLFF. The chain links TRBV5-4 to TRBJ1-4; D ambiguous. CDR1 and CDR2 (germline): SGHNT, YYREEE (reference sequence). The ends were cut back, 1 base at V and 7 bases at J, with 14 bases in the middle. CDR3 size: 15 residues.